Here is one T cell receptor (beta chain) with its context. Its antigen is still unknown. This sample is part of a study of cytomegalovirus exposure and HLA in healthy donors. General observations from the study: The authors later linked a missense DCLRE1C variant to TCR beta V- and J-gene trimming. Analyzed later, association rates of TCRs varied across HLA loci, with DRB1 most and HLA-C fewest. Later analysis found that TCR beta chains associated with HLA were more clonally expanded than other, equally common chains.

This CDR3 region has 15 residues. The J segment lost 1 base and the V segment lost 1 base, leaving 4 bases of the junction unmatched. Germline-derived CDR1 and CDR2 are SGDLS and YYNGEE. Whereas donors were nominally healthy upon sampling, unrecorded immune exposures were probable. The study ran its PCR with 60 Vbeta and 13 Jbeta primers. Only in-frame clones appear in the TCRdb table, and some are missing; sequencing was by immunoSEQ multiplex PCR. The sample consists of about 110,000 clones, under 80% of them appearing once. The material sequenced was PBMCs. The chain is built from TRBV9 and TRBJ2-5, with 7 bases that match TRBD1. This clonotype was sampled from a woman aged 40 to 50 in good health and CMV-seropositive. As DNA, the CDR3 is TGTGCCAGCAGCGTAAGCGGACAGGTCCAAGAGACCCAGTACTTC. It yields the protein CASSVSGQVQETQYF.